This T cell receptor (beta chain) was sequenced in a study of shared clonotypes between healthy human individuals. As for the study in general: Researchers assigned three CD4 naive, three CD4 memory, two CD8 naive and one CD8 memory plate to each donor.

Study results and limitations: Depth was large, yet rarefaction showed that sorted-subset sequencing was incomplete.

Sequencing was performed with immunoSEQ multiplex PCR; in TCRdb, only in-frame clones are kept and a portion is missing. The sample includes roughly 650,000 clones, roughly 95% of them seen just once. This clone was counted a single time. What it recognizes is unknown. CD45RO-negative cells were positively selected for CCR7, leaving out terminally differentiated effector memory CD45RA+ cells. CDR1 MNHNS and CDR2 SASEGT come from the germline V gene. This CDR3 region has 12 residues. V lost 2 bases and J 8 bases, leaving 7 bases between the germline ends. This clonotype originated in a woman in her 30s in good health. This chain connects TRBV6-1 to TRBJ2-1; D is ambiguous. Input material: naive CD8+ T cells sorted from blood. CDR3 sequence: CASSEPGDEQFF. Here the CDR3 DNA reads TGTGCCAGCAGTGAACCTGGCGATGAGCAGTTCTTC.